These T cell receptor beta chains were read from a single sample in a study of cytomegalovirus exposure and HLA in healthy donors. Profiling relied on immunoSEQ multiplex PCR, and the TCRdb table lists in-frame clones only, not all of them. Of 110,000 or so clones listed, 8.5% to 9% are singletons. The specimen sequenced was PBMCs. The receptors derive from a woman in her thirties or forties in good health and CMV-seropositive. CDR3s include the opening cysteine and the closing phenylalanine or tryptophan. Fields, in order: CDR3 DNA, CDR3 protein, V gene, clone size, CDR3 length, D gene, J gene. D genes are given only for firm matches. A row's size may be missing; if present it is once, few, many or a size class.

TGTGCCAGCAGCTTACAGAGGAGTCTTAAAGAGACCCAGTACTTC | CASSLQRSLKETQYF | TRBV7-2 | few | 15 | - | TRBJ2-5
TGCAGCCCGTGGGGCGTTGAGACCCAGTACTTC | CSPWGVETQYF | TRBV20-1 | few | 11 | - | TRBJ2-5
TGTGCCTGGAGTCTGGGGGCCGACTATGGCTACACCTTC | CAWSLGADYGYTF | TRBV30 | - | 13 | - | TRBJ1-2
TGTGCCAGCAGCTTTTCGCAGGGGGTGATTGAAAAACTGTTTTTT | CASSFSQGVIEKLFF | TRBV11-2 | many | 15 | TRBD1 | TRBJ1-4
TGTGCCAGCAGCTTCGGGACAGCCTACGAGCAGTACTTC | CASSFGTAYEQYF | TRBV7-3 | - | 13 | TRBD1 | TRBJ2-7
TGCGCCAGCAGCTTGCAGGGCTATCAGCCCCAGCATTTT | CASSLQGYQPQHF | TRBV5-1 | few | 13 | - | TRBJ1-5
TGCGCCAGCAGCTTGGGGCTAGCGGGTGGACGGGAGAAAGAGCAGTACTTC | CASSLGLAGGREKEQYF | TRBV5-1 | - | 17 | TRBD2 | TRBJ2-7
TGTGCCAGCAGCCCGGGAGGCGGGGAGACCCAGTACTTC | CASSPGGGETQYF | TRBV5-4 | few | 13 | TRBD2 | TRBJ2-5
TGTGCCAGCAGCTTAGAGCGCTTCATGTCTGAGCAGTTCTTC | CASSLERFMSEQFF | TRBV7-9 | - | 14 | - | TRBJ2-1
TGCGCCAGCAGGTGGGAGGCGAACACTGAAGCTTTCTTT | CASRWEANTEAFF | TRBV5-1 | few | 13 | - | TRBJ1-1
TGTGCCAGCAGTGATCGGACTAGCGGAACCGGGGAGCTGTTTTTT | CASSDRTSGTGELFF | TRBV2 | few | 15 | TRBD2 | TRBJ2-2
TGTGCCACCAGCAGAGATCCAGGACAGGGGGAAGCTTTCTTT | CATSRDPGQGEAFF | TRBV15 | few | 14 | TRBD1 | TRBJ1-1
TGTGCCAGCAGTGCCGCAGGAGGGAACTATGGCTACACCTTC | CASSAAGGNYGYTF | TRBV6-4 | few | 14 | - | TRBJ1-2
TGTGCCAGCAGCTTAAAAGTTTTACGGTTAAACACTGAAGCTTTCTTT | CASSLKVLRLNTEAFF | TRBV7-6 | few | 16 | - | TRBJ1-1
TGTGCCAGCAGCTCAGGCGGGCACGAGGGCGCCACTGAAGCTTTCTTT | CASSSGGHEGATEAFF | TRBV7-6 | few | 16 | - | TRBJ1-1
TGTGCCAGCACCTTCGTAAAGGGGACAGGAGGCCAAGAGACCCAGTACTTC | CASTFVKGTGGQETQYF | TRBV2 | - | 17 | TRBD1 | TRBJ2-5
TGTGCCAGCAGCCCCGAGGGTGGGTATGGCTACACCTTC | CASSPEGGYGYTF | TRBV11-2 | few | 13 | - | TRBJ1-2
TGTGCCAGCAGCTTGCGACAGGGAAACAATCAGCCCCAGCATTTT | CASSLRQGNNQPQHF | TRBV5-6 | few | 15 | TRBD1 | TRBJ1-5
TGCGCCAGCAGCTTGGGACTAGCAATCTCCTACGAGCAGTACTTC | CASSLGLAISYEQYF | TRBV5-1 | - | 15 | TRBD2 | TRBJ2-7
TGTGCCAGCAGTTACTCGAGTATCCGCAGGGACCAGTACTTC | CASSYSSIRRDQYF | TRBV6-5 | - | 14 | - | TRBJ2-5
TGTGCCACCAGCAGACGAGCGGGACTCCTTTACGAGCAGTACTTC | CATSRRAGLLYEQYF | TRBV15 | - | 15 | TRBD2 | TRBJ2-7
TGTGCCAGCAAAGTCAGCCGGGGTACAGATACGCAGTATTTT | CASKVSRGTDTQYF | TRBV2 | few | 14 | - | TRBJ2-3
TGCGCCAGCAGTGACGGGTTCAGGGGGCGGGGGAATCAGCCCCAGCATTTT | CASSDGFRGRGNQPQHF | TRBV10-2 | few | 17 | TRBD1 | TRBJ1-5
TGCGCCAGCAGCGATTCCGGGACAGGGAATTTGTACGAGCAGTACTTC | CASSDSGTGNLYEQYF | TRBV10-1 | - | 16 | TRBD1 | TRBJ2-7
TGTGCCAGCAGCTTAAAGACAGGGTCGGGAGCCAAAAACATTCAGTACTTC | CASSLKTGSGAKNIQYF | TRBV2 | - | 17 | TRBD1 | TRBJ2-4
TGTGCCAGCTCCCGGGGGGCTGAGAATGAAAAACTGTTTTTT | CASSRGAENEKLFF | TRBV18 | - | 14 | - | TRBJ1-4
TGTGCCAGCAGCCTCCGGGGAGTGAACACTGAAGCTTTCTTT | CASSLRGVNTEAFF | TRBV5-5 | - | 14 | - | TRBJ1-1
TGTGCCAGCAGCTTAACGGGACAGGCGCTCTATGGCTACACCTTC | CASSLTGQALYGYTF | TRBV7-8 | - | 15 | TRBD1 | TRBJ1-2
TGTGCCAGCAGCCGACAGGGGAACAATGAGCAGTTCTTC | CASSRQGNNEQFF | TRBV6-5 | - | 13 | TRBD1 | TRBJ2-1
TGTGCCAGCAGCTCCGGGACAGTGAACACTGAAGCTTTCTTT | CASSSGTVNTEAFF | TRBV7-9 | few | 14 | TRBD1 | TRBJ1-1
TGTGCCAGTAGATCCCGGGACAGGGGGCTTCAAGAGACCCAGTACTTC | CASRSRDRGLQETQYF | TRBV19 | - | 16 | TRBD1 | TRBJ2-5
TGTGCCAGCAGGACAGTTTTGAACACTGAAGCTTTCTTT | CASRTVLNTEAFF | TRBV6-6 | - | 13 | - | TRBJ1-1
TGCGCCAGCAGCTGGGACAGGGAAGAAGCTTTCTTT | CASSWDREEAFF | TRBV5-1 | few | 12 | TRBD1 | TRBJ1-1
TGCAGCGTGCGGACAGGGGGAACTGAAGCTTTCTTT | CSVRTGGTEAFF | TRBV29-1 | - | 12 | TRBD1 | TRBJ1-1
TGTGCCAGCAGCGAAGGGGTGGGTTCACCCCTCCACTTT | CASSEGVGSPLHF | TRBV9 | few | 13 | - | TRBJ1-6
TGTGCCAGCAGCCCTTGGACTATTCCTAAAAGCACAGATGCGCAGTATTTT | CASSPWTIPKSTDAQYF | TRBV5-4 | - | 17 | - | TRBJ2-3
TGCGCCAGCAGCCCGGGGGGGACAGGGGATCGAGGCTACACCTTC | CASSPGGTGDRGYTF | TRBV5-1 | few | 15 | TRBD1 | TRBJ1-2
TGTGCCAGCAGTTTGACCGACAGGGTGGGCGAGCAGTACTTC | CASSLTDRVGEQYF | TRBV28 | - | 14 | TRBD1 | TRBJ2-7
TGTGCCAGCACCCGGGAGGGATATGAGCAGTTCTTC | CASTREGYEQFF | TRBV7-9 | - | 12 | TRBD2 | TRBJ2-1
TGTGCCAGCAGTCCTCGGGGGGAGACCCAGTACTTC | CASSPRGETQYF | TRBV6-5 | few | 12 | - | TRBJ2-5